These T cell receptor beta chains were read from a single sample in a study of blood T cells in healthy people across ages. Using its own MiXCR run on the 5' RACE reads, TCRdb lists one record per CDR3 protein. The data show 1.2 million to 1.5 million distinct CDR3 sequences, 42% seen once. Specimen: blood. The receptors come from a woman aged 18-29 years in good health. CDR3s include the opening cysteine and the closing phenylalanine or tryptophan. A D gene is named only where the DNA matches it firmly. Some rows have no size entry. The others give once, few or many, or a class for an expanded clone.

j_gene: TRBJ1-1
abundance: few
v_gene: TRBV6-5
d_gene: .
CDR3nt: TGTGCCAGCAGCGCCCCGGGGGCTTCTGAAGCTTTCTTT
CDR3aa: CASSAPGASEAFF

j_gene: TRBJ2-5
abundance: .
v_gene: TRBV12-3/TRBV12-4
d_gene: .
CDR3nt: TGTGCCAGCAGTCCCGATATTCCACAGTACTTC
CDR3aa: CASSPDIPQYF

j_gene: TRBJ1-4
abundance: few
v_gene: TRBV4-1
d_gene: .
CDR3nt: TGCGCCAGCAGCCACATGTTAACCCGACAGGATTATAATGAAAAACTGTTTTTT
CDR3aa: CASSHMLTRQDYNEKLFF

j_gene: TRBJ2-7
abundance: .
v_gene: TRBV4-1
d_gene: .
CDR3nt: TGCGCCAGCAGCCTCAACGTCCTTCAGGGAGACGAGCAGTACTTC
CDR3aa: CASSLNVLQGDEQYF

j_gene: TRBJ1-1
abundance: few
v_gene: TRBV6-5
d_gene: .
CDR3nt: TGTGCCAGCAGCTCCGGCGGGCGAGACAAGGATGTCGGAGCTTTCTTT
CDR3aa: CASSSGGRDKDVGAFF

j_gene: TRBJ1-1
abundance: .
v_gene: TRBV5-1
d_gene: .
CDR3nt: TGCGCCAGCAGCTTGGGCGGGGGCGCGGCTGAAGCTTTCTTT
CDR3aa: CASSLGGGAAEAFF

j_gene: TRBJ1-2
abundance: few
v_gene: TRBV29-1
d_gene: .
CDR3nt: TGCAGCGCAGAAGGGGGGGTCGGCTATGGCTACACCTTC
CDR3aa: CSAEGGVGYGYTF

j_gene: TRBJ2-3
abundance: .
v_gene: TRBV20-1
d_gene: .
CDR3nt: TGCAGTGCTCCAGCGCCGGGGGACGGGGTATTCACAGATACGCAGTATTTT
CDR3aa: CSAPAPGDGVFTDTQYF

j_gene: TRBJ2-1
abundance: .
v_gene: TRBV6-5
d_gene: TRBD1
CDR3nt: TGTGCCAGCAGTGCCTTCGGGACAGGGAACAATGAGCAGTTCTTC
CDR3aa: CASSAFGTGNNEQFF

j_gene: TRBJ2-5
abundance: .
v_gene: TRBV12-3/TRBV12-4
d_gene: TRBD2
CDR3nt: TGTGCCAGCAGTTTAGCGGGAGGGACCCCTGAGCAGTACTTC
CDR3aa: CASSLAGGTPEQYF

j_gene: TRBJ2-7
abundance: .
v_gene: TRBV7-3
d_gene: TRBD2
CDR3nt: TGTGCCAGCAGCTTAATAGGACTAGATAACAATGAGCAGTACTTC
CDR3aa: CASSLIGLDNNEQYF

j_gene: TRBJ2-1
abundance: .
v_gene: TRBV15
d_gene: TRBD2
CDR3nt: TGTGCCACCAGCAGCCGCCTAGCGGGACACAATGAGCAGTTCTTC
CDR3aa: CATSSRLAGHNEQFF

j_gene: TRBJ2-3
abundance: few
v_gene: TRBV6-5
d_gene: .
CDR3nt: TGTGCCAGCACCACTAGGGCGGGAAGTGGTCCAGATACGCAGTATTTT
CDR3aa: CASTTRAGSGPDTQYF

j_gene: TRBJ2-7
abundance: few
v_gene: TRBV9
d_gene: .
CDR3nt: TGTGCCAGCAGCGTAGCGGGTCGGGGGTCCTACGAGCAGTACTTC
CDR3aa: CASSVAGRGSYEQYF

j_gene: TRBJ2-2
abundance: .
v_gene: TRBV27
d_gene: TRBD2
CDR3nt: TGTGCCACACGAACGGGGGGCGGGGAGCTGTTTTTT
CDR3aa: CATRTGGGELFF

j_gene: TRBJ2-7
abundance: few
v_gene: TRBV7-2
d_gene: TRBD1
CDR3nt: TGTGCCAGCATCCCTCGGGACAGGGTCGAGCAGTACTTC
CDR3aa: CASIPRDRVEQYF

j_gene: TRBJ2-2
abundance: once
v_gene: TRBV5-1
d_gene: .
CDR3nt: TGCGCCAGCAGCTTGGACACTAGACTAGCGAACACCGGGGAGCTGTTTTTT
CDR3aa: CASSLDTRLANTGELFF

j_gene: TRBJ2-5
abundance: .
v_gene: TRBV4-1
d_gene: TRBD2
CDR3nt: TGCGCCAGCAGCCAACTCTTAAAGGGACTAGCGGGCCAAGAGACCCAGTACTTC
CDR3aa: CASSQLLKGLAGQETQYF

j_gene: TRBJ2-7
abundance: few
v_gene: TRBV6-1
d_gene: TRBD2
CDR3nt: TGTGCCAGCATCCCACGACTGACTAGCGGGACCCCCTACGAGCAGTACTTC
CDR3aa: CASIPRLTSGTPYEQYF

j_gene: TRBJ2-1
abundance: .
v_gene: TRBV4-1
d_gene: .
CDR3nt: TGCGCCAGCAGCCAACGGATCGGGGCCTCCTACAATGAGCAGTTCTTC
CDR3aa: CASSQRIGASYNEQFF

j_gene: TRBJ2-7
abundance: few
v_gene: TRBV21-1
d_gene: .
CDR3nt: TGTGCCATTTCCGCCTCGCGTGTGAACGAGCAGTACTTC
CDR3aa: CAISASRVNEQYF

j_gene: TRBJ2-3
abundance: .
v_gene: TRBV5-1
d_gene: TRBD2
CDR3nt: TGCGCCAGCAGCCAAGGACTAGCGGGGGTCACAGATACGCAGTATTTT
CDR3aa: CASSQGLAGVTDTQYF

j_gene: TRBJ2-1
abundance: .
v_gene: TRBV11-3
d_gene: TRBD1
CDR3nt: TGTGCCAGCAGCCCACGACAGGGGGGCTACAATGAGCAGTTCTTC
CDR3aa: CASSPRQGGYNEQFF